The 4 T cell receptor beta chains reported below all come from one sample, sequenced in a study of shared clonotypes between healthy human individuals (TCRdb year 2020). Libraries were made using the immunoSEQ multiplex PCR assay. Here the immuneACCESS table is served through TCRdb, limited to in-frame sequences with V and J called. Missing clones are a known gap in these copies; in checked studies unresolved V genes cover under half, and the rest lacks a known reason. Counted in this sample were about half a million clones; 70% to 80% of them appeared once. The ten largest clones capture approximately 12% of the sample. Sequenced material: PBMCs. Receptor source: a middle-aged woman in good health. Some clones in this sample may be carry-over from other donors' samples.

This chain links TRBV7-2 with TRBJ1-4; D is unclear. Between the trimmed V and J ends, which lost 5 bases and 3 bases, there was a span of 16 bases. CDR1 and CDR2 from the germline V gene are SGHTA and FQGNSA. This CDR3 contains 16 residues. CDR3 protein: CASSKRGRGPNEKLFF. CDR3 nucleotide sequence: TGTGCCAGCAGCAAAAGAGGTAGAGGACCTAATGAAAAACTGTTTTTT. Drawing the rest from reference TRBV7-2 and TRBJ1-4, the complete variable domain is GAGVSQSPSNKVTEKGKDVELRCDPISGHTALYWYRQSLGQGLEFLIYFQGNSAPDKSGLPSDRFSAERTGGSVSTLTIQRTQQEDSAVYLCASSKRGRGPNEKLFFGSGTQLSVL.

The CDR3 sequence: CASSSPGATSNEQFF. CDR3 bases: TGTGCCAGCAGTTCCCCAGGGGCCACTTCAAATGAGCAGTTCTTC. The chain recombines TRBV28 with TRBJ2-1, with D possibly TRBD1 on 6 matching bases. The V gene lost 4 bases and the J gene lost 7 bases, with 17 bases spanning the gap. CDR3 size: 15 residues. Germline values: CDR1 MDHEN, CDR2 SYDVKM. Supplemented by reference TRBV28 and TRBJ2-1, the full variable domain reads DVKVTQSSRYLVKRTGEKVFLECVQDMDHENMFWYRQDPGLGLRLIYFSYDVKMKEKGDIPEGYSVSREKKERFSLILESASTNQTSMYLCASSSPGATSNEQFFGPGTRLTVL.

The chain couples TRBV10-3 to TRBJ1-1; D call uncertain. Trimming shortened V by 0 bases and J by 1 base, and 3 bases separated the two germline ends. Per germline, CDR1 ENHRY and CDR2 SYGVKD. CDR3 length: 13 residues. The CDR3 DNA sequence: TGTGCCATCAGTGAGTCTTCGAACACTGAAGCTTTCTTT. Amino acids: CAISESSNTEAFF.

The V and J genes are TRBV29-1 and TRBJ2-5; D possibly uses TRBD1 or TRBD2 (5 bases each). The V end lost 5 bases, the J end lost 5 bases, and 15 bases lay between the germline ends. Germline loops: CDR1 SQVTM, CDR2 ANQGSEA. This CDR3 is 13 amino acids long. CDR3 bases: TGCAGCGTTCGAGGGACGGCTGGGGAGACCCAGTACTTC. Protein sequence: CSVRGTAGETQYF.